This entry describes one T cell receptor (beta chain). This entry comes from a study of OX40 agonist ivuxolimab in advanced cancers. Across the whole study: Three patients responded partially, comprising one with hepatocellular carcinoma and two with cutaneous melanoma.

Sequenced by immunoSEQ multiplex PCR; TCRdb stores in-frame clones only, minus some. Of 100,000 or so clones in the sample, 75% to 95% were seen once. The germline V gene encodes CDR1 MNHNY and CDR2 SVGAGI (reference sequence). The CDR3 length is 14 residues. V lost 5 bases and J lost 7; bases outside the gene matches: 8. The sample here was CD4+ or CD8+ T cells sorted from blood, taken in a trial of the OX40 agonist ivuxolimab. This clonotype was sampled from an adult with an advanced solid tumor such as melanoma, head and neck, liver or kidney cancer. This chain uses TRBV6-6 with TRBJ2-1, with 7 bases identical to TRBD1. CDR3 sequence: CASSRDRARNEQFF. The DNA for the CDR3 is TGTGCCAGCAGTCGAGACAGGGCCAGGAATGAGCAGTTCTTC.